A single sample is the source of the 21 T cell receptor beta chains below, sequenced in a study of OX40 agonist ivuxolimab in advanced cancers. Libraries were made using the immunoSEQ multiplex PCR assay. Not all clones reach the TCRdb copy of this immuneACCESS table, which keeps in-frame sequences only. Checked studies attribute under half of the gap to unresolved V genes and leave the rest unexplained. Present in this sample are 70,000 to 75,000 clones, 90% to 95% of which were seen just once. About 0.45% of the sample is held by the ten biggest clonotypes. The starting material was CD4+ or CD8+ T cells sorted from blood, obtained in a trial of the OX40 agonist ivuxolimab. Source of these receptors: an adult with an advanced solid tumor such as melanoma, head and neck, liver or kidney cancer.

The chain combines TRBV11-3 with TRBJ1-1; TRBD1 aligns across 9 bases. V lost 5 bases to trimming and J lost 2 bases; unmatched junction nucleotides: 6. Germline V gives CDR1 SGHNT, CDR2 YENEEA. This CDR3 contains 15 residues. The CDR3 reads CASSTGQGTNTEAFF. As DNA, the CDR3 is TGTGCCAGCAGCACGGGACAGGGCACAAACACTGAAGCTTTCTTT.

The CDR3 region is CASSYDRWYGYTF. The CDR3 DNA is TGTGCCAGCAGCTATGACAGGTGGTATGGCTACACCTTC. The V gene is TRBV7-9, the J gene TRBJ1-2; tentatively, D is TRBD1 (6 bases). V was cut by 4 bases and J by 5 bases, with 11 bases left in between. The V gene's germline CDR1 is SEHNR and CDR2 FQNEAQ (reference sequence). The length of the CDR3 is 13 residues.

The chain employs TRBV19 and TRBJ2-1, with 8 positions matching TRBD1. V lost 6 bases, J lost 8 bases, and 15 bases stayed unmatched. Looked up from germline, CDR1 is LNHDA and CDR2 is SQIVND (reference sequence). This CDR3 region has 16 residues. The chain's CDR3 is CASRTRGQGSADEQFF. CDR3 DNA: TGTGCCAGTAGGACCAGAGGACAGGGCAGCGCCGATGAGCAGTTCTTC.

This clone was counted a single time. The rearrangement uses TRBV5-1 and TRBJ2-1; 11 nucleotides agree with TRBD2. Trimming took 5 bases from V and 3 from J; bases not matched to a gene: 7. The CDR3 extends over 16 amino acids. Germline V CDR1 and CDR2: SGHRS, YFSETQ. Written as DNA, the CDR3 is TGCGCCAGCAGAAATCTAGCGGGAGGTAACTACAATGAGCAGTTCTTC. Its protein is CASRNLAGGNYNEQFF.

The CDR3 reads CASSGQGKNNSPLHF. CDR3 bases: TGCGCCAGCAGTGGGCAGGGGAAAAATAATTCACCCCTCCACTTT. The V gene is TRBV5-1, the J gene TRBJ1-6; D is possibly TRBD1 (6 bases). The CDR3 has 15 residues. The germline V gene encodes CDR1 SGHRS and CDR2 YFSETQ. Trimming shortened V by 5 bases and J by 5 bases, and 14 bases separated the two germline ends. Full variable domain (rest looked up from reference TRBV5-1 and TRBJ1-6): KAGVTQTPRYLIKTRGQQVTLSCSPISGHRSVSWYQQTPGQGLQFLFEYFSETQRNKGNFPGRFSGRQFSNSRSEMNVSTLELGDSALYLCASSGQGKNNSPLHFGNGTRLTVT.

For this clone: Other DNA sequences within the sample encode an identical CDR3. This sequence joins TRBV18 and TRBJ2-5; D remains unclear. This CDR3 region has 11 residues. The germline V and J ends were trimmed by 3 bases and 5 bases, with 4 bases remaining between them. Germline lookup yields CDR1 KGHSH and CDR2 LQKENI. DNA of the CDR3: TGTGCCAGCTCACCCGGGGAGACCCAGTACTTC. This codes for CASSPGETQYF.

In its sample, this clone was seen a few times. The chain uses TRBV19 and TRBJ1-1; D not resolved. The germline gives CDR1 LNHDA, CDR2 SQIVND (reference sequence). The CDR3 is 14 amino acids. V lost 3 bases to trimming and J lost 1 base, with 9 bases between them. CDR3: CASSIGRTNTEAFF. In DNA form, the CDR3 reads TGTGCCAGTAGTATCGGCCGTACGAACACTGAAGCTTTCTTT.

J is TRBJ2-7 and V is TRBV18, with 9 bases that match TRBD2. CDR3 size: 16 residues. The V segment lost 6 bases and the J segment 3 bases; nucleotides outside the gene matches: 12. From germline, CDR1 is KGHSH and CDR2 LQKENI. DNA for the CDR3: TGTGCCAGCTCCCCCCCGGGTAGCGGGAGTTTCTACGAGCAGTACTTC. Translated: CASSPPGSGSFYEQYF.

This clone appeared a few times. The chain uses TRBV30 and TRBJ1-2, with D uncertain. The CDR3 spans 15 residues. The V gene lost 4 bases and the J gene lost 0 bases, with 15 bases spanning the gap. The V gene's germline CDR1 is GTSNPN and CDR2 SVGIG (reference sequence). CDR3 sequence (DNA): TGTGCCTGGAATCGGGTATTAGGTCCTAACTATGGCTACACCTTC. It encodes CAWNRVLGPNYGYTF.

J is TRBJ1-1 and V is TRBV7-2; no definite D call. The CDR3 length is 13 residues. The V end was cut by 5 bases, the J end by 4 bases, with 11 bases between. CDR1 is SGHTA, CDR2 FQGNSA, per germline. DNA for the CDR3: TGTGCCAGCAGCGCTACCTGGGGCACTGAAGCTTTCTTT. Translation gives CASSATWGTEAFF.

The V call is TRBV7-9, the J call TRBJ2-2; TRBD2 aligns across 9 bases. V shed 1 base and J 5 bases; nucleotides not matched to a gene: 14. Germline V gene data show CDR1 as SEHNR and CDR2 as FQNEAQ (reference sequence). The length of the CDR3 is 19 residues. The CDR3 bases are TGTGCCAGCAGCTTAGTCTATACGTCAGGGACTAGCCGGACCGGGGAGCTGTTTTTT. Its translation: CASSLVYTSGTSRTGELFF.

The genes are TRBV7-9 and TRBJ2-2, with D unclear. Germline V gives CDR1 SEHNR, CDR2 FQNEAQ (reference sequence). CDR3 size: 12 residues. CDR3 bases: TGTGCTAAGGGCCGGAACACCGGGGAGCTGTTTTTT. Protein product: CAKGRNTGELFF.

CDR3 coding DNA: TGTGCCAGCAGCCCCCAACCGGGACTAGCGGGAGACGAGCAGTACTTC. Amino acid sequence: CASSPQPGLAGDEQYF. The chain carries TRBV7-2 and TRBJ2-7, with 14 positions matching TRBD2. From germline, CDR1 is SGHTA and CDR2 FQGNSA. The V segment lost 5 bases and the J segment 5 bases; nucleotides outside the gene matches: 8. CDR3 length equals 16 residues.

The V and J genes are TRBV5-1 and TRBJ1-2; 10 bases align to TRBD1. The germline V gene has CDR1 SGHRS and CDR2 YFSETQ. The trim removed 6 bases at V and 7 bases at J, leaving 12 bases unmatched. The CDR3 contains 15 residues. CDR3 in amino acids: CASKETGQGLSGYTF. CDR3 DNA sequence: TGCGCCAGCAAAGAAACGGGACAGGGGTTGTCTGGCTACACCTTC. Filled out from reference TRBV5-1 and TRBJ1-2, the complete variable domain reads KAGVTQTPRYLIKTRGQQVTLSCSPISGHRSVSWYQQTPGQGLQFLFEYFSETQRNKGNFPGRFSGRQFSNSRSEMNVSTLELGDSALYLCASKETGQGLSGYTFGSGTRLTVV.

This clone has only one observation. This CDR3 reads CASSDGGTINEQFF. The CDR3, as DNA: TGTGCCAGCAGTGACGGTGGGACCATCAATGAGCAGTTCTTC. The chain employs TRBV6-4 and TRBJ2-1; the D gene could be TRBD1 or TRBD2 (5 bases each). Germline CDR1 MRHNA, CDR2 SNTAGT. V lost 2 bases and J lost 6, with 11 bases in between. The length of the CDR3 is 14 residues.

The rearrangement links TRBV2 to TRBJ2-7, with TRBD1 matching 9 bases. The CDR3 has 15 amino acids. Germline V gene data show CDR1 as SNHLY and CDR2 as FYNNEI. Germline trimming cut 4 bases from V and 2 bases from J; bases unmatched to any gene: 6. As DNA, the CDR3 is TGTGCCAGCAGTGTGAGTGGACAGGGGACCTACGAGCAGTACTTC. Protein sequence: CASSVSGQGTYEQYF.

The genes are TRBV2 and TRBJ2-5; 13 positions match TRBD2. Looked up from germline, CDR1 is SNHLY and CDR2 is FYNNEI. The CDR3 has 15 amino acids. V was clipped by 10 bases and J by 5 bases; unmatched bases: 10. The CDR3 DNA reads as TGTGCCACCAGGACTAGCGGGAGCGCCGGGGAGACCCAGTACTTC. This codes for CATRTSGSAGETQYF.

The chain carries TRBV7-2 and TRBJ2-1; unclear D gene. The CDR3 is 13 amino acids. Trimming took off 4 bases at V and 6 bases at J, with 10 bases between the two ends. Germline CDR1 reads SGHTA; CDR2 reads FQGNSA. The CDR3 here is CASSSQRRNEQFF. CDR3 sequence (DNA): TGTGCCAGCAGCTCCCAAAGGCGCAATGAGCAGTTCTTC.

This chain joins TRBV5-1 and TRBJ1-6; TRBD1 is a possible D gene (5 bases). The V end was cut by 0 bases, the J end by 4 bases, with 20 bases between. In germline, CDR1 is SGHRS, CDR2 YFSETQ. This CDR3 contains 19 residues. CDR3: CASSLVGRANNIYNSPLHF. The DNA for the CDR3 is TGCGCCAGCAGCTTGGTCGGCAGGGCAAATAATATTTATAATTCACCCCTCCACTTT.

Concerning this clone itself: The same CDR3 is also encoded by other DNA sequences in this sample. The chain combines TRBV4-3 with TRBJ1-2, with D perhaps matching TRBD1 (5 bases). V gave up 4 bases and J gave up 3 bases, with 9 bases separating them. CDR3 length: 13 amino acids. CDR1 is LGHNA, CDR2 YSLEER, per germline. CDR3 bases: TGCGCCAGCAGCCCTGGGGGGGACTATGGCTACACCTTC. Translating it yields CASSPGGDYGYTF.

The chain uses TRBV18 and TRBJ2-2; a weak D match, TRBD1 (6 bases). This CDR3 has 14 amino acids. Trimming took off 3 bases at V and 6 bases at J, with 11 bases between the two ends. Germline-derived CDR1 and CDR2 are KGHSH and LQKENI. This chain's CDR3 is CASSPRDMPGELFF. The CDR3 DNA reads TGTGCCAGCTCACCGAGGGACATGCCCGGGGAGCTGTTTTTT.